The T cell receptor beta chain described here comes from a study of blood T cell repertoires in COVID-19. Study in general: Both acute and convalescent COVID-19 samples were obtained from the United States, Italy and Spain. T cells, B-cell-depleted T cells, or PBMCs provided the cDNA or gDNA that served as material.

The CDR3 totals 15 residues. Per germline, CDR1 SSHAT and CDR2 FNYEAQ (reference sequence). In the original analysis: Amplification of reference gene primers provided the estimated nucleated cell counts. Generated by immunoSEQ multiplex PCR, the TCRdb table keeps only in-frame clones and is missing some. V, J and clone size reflect that table, while D and trimming were determined from the DNA. The table lists some 360,000 clones, 70% to 90% of them singletons, with roughly 2.1% in the top ten. This clone was detected a few times. A junction boundary mismatches the germline segment, possibly from a read error. The Seattle site enrolled patients during active infection and followed them longitudinally.

Material for sequencing was peripheral blood. V is TRBV7-7 and J is TRBJ2-2; TRBD1 might be the D (6 bases). This sequence originates from a woman aged 55-69 years with COVID-19, enrolled during active disease. CDR3 in DNA: TGTGCTAGCAGCTCGGACAGACCGAACACCGGGGAGCTGTTTTTT. Its protein is CASSSDRPNTGELFF.